This TCR beta chain was identified in a study of human T cells and chemical hapten exposure. Individual cDNA molecules had unique molecular identifiers attached to them by the library. TCRdb redid the calling of the RACE reads with MiXCR, one entry per CDR3 protein. The sample yields tens of thousands of distinct CDR3 sequences, 9.5% to 13% seen once. Study observations and caveats: Patch test score tracked positively with PT1 expanded TCR counts. Sensitizing to DPC left TCRs with a frequency above 1 in 1000 unaltered.

Concerning this clonotype: Its antigen is as yet unknown.

Time point meaning: pre-sensitization, week 0. Treatment of the sample: therapeutic diphenylcyclopropenone sensitization with weekly scalp DPC. Donation of samples came from alopecia patients who were 18 to 70 years old and suitable for DPC. The CDR3 is 16 residues long. Germline CDR1 and CDR2: SGHRS and YFSETQ. The trim removed 6 bases at V and 2 bases at J, leaving 8 bases unmatched. The rearrangement joins TRBV5-1 to TRBJ2-6, with 7 nucleotides matching TRBD1. This specimen consisted of whole blood, obtained in connection with sensitization to the hapten diphenylcyclopropenone (DPC). The source is a woman aged 45-65 years with alopecia areata. Some clones in this sample may be carry-over from other donors' samples. CDR3 bases: TGCGCCAGCAACTCCCTCCAGGGGGCTGGGGCCAACGTCCTGACTTTC. Its protein is CASNSLQGAGANVLTF.